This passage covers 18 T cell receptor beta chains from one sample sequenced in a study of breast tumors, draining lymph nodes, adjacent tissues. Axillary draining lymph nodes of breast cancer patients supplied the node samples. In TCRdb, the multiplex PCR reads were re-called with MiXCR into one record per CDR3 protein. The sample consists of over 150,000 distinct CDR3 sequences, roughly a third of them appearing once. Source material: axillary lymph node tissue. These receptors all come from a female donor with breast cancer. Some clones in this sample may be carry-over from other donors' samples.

The CDR3 protein is CSAIRGGYEQYF. The CDR3 DNA reads as TGCAGTGCCATTCGGGGGGGTTATGAGCAGTATTTT. The chain joins TRBV20-1 to TRBJ2-3; 8 positions agree with TRBD2. The germline V gene has CDR1 DFQATT and CDR2 SNEGSKA (reference sequence). This CDR3 contains 12 residues. The trim removed 6 bases at V and 11 bases at J, leaving 10 bases unmatched.

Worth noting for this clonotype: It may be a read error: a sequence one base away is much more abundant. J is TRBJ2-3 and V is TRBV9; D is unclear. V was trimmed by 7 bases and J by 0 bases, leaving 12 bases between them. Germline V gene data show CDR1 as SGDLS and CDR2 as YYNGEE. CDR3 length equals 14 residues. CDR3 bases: TGTGCCAGCGGCGCCCCGACTAGCACAGATACGCAGTATTTT. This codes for CASGAPTSTDTQYF.

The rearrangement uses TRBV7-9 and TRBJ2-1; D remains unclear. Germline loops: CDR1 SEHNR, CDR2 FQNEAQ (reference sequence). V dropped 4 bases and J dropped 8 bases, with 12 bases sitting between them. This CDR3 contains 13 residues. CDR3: CASSSRRFDEQFF. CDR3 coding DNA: TGTGCCAGCAGCTCTAGAAGGTTCGATGAGCAGTTCTTC.

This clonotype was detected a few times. As DNA, the CDR3 is TGTGCCAGCAGTGAAGTCTATTGGGCGGAGACCCAGTACTTC. This codes for CASSEVYWAETQYF. The V gene is TRBV6-1, the J gene TRBJ2-5; D unclear. V was shortened by 1 base and J by 5 bases, with 11 bases between the two germline ends. Germline values: CDR1 MNHNS, CDR2 SASEGT. The CDR3 is 14 amino acids.

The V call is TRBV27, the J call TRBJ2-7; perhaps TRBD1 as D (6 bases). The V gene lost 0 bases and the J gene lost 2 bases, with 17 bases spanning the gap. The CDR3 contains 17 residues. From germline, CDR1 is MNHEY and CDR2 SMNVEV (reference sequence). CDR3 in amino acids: CASSLSPGHRTPYEQYF. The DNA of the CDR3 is TGTGCCAGCAGTTTATCCCCGGGACACCGAACGCCCTACGAGCAGTACTTC.

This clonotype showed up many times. DNA for the CDR3: TGTGCCAGCAGAACCGAGGAAGCCGGGGAGCTGTTTTTT. Translated: CASRTEEAGELFF. The chain combines TRBV13 with TRBJ2-2, with D unresolved. Trimming left V 6 bases short and J 6 bases short, with 11 bases between. Per germline, CDR1 PRHDT and CDR2 FYEKMQ (reference sequence). This CDR3 is built from 13 residues.

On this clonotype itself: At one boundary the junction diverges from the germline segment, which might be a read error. The CDR3 DNA reads TGTGCCAGCAGTTCCTTAAGGGGGCCGAATCTGCCCCAGCATTTT. Translated, it gives CASSSLRGPNLPQHF. V is TRBV27 and J is TRBJ1-5; 7 positions match TRBD1. Germline CDR1 MNHEY, CDR2 SMNVEV (reference sequence). The CDR3 is 15 amino acids.

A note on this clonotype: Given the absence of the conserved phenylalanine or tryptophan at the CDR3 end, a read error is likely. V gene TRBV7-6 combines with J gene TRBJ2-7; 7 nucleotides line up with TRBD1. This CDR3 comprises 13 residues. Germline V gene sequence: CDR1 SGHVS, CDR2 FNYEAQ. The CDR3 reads CASSLSGTAEQYS. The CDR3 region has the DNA TGCGCCAGCAGCTTGTCGGGGACAGCCGAGCAGTACTCC.

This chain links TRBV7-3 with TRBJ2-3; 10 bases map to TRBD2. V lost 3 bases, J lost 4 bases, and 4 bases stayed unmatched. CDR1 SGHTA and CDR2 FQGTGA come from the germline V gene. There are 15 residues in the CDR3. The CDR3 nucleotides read TGTGCCAGCAGCTTCCTAGCGGGAGCGGCAGATACGCAGTATTTT. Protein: CASSFLAGAADTQYF.

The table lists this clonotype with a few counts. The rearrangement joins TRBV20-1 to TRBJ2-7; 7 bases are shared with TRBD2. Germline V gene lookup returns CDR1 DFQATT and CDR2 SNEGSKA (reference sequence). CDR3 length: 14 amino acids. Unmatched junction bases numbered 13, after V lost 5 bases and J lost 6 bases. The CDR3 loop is CSADRQGGNSEQYF. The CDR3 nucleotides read TGCAGTGCTGACCGCCAGGGAGGGAACTCCGAGCAGTACTTC.

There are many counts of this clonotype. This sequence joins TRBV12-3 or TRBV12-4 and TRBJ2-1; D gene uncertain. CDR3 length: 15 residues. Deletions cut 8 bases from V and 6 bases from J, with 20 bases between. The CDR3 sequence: CASGPTPLGLNEQFF. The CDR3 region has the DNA TGTGCCAGCGGCCCAACTCCTTTAGGGCTCAATGAGCAGTTCTTC.

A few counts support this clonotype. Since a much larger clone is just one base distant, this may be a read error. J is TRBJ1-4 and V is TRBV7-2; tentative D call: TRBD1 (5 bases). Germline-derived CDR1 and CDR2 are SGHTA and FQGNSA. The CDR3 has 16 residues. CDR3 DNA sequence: TGTGTCAGCAGCCTGGTTCGGGGCGTCGGTAATGAAAAACTGTTTTTT. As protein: CVSSLVRGVGNEKLFF. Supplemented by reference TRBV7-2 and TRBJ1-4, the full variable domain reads GAGVSQSPSNKVTEKGKDVELRCDPISGHTALYWYRQSLGQGLEFLIYFQGNSAPDKSGLPSDRFSAERTGGSVSTLTIQRTQQEDSAVYLCVSSLVRGVGNEKLFFGSGTQLSVL.

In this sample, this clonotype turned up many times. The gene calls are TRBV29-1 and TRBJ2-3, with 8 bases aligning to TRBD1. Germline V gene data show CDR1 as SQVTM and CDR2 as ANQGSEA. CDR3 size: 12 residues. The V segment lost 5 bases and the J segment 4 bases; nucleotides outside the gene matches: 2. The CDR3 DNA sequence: TGCAGCGTTCAGGACAGGGCAGATACGCAGTATTTT. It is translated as CSVQDRADTQYF.

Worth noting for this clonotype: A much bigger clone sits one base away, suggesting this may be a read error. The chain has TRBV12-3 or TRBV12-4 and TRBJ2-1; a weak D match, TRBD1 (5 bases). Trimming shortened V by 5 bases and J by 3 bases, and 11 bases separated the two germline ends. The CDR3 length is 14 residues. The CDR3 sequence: CASSLGRDYNEQFF. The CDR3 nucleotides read TGTGCCAGCAGTCTTGGCAGGGACTACAATGAGCAGTTCTTC.

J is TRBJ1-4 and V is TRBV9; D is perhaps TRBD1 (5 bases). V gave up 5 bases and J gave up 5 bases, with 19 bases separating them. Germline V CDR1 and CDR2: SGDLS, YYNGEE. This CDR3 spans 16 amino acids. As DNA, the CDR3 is TGTGCCAGCAGTGCTCAGGGAAACACCTACAATGAAAAACTGTTTTTT. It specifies CASSAQGNTYNEKLFF.

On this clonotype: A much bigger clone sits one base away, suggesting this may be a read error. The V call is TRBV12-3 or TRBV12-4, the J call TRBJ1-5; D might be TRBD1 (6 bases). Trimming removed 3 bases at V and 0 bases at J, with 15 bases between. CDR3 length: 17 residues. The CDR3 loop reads CASSFAGGRGSNQPQHF. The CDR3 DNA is TGTGCCAGCAGTTTCGCGGGGGGCAGGGGTAGCAATCAGCCCCAGCATTTT.

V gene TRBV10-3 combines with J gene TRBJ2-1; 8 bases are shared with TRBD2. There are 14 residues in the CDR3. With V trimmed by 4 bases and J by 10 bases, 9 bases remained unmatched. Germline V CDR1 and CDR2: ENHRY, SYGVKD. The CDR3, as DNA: TGTGCCATCAGTGGAGCTAGCGGGCGAGGGGAGCAGTTCTTC. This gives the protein CAISGASGRGEQFF.

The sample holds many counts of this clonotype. CDR3 nucleotides: TGCAGCGTTGAAGACCTGGCAGTCGATGGAAACACCATATATTTT. Amino acids: CSVEDLAVDGNTIYF. This chain uses TRBV29-1 with TRBJ1-3; D uncertain. Germline V gives CDR1 SQVTM, CDR2 ANQGSEA. Trimming pared 0 bases from V and 3 bases from J, leaving 12 bases between. This CDR3 spans 15 amino acids.